The 2 T cell receptor beta chains reported below all come from one sample, sequenced in a study of beta chain features in type 1 diabetes. Overall study results and limits: In every one of the four CD4+ subsets, TCRB CDR3s were moderately but significantly shorter in Type 1 diabetes patients.

Of the isolated RNA, all was reverse transcribed, and so the sequenced material was expressed TCRB transcripts. Generated by immunoSEQ multiplex PCR, the TCRdb table keeps only in-frame clones and is missing some. The data show 500,000 to 800,000 clones, roughly an eighth seen once. Their specific antigens are unknown. Sequencing was done on a sample of naive CD4+ T cells from blood. These receptors were obtained from a man aged 30-40 years with type 1 diabetes.

The rearrangement links TRBV29-1 to TRBJ1-1, with no clear D. The germline CDR1 and CDR2 sequences are SQVTM and ANQGSEA. V was trimmed by 7 bases and J by 1 base, leaving 10 bases between them. This CDR3 region has 12 residues. The CDR3: CSASHPNTEAFF. CDR3 in DNA: TGCAGCGCCTCCCACCCGAACACTGAAGCTTTCTTT.

This clone was detected a few times. The chain employs TRBV27 and TRBJ2-7; D may match TRBD1 or TRBD2 (5 bases each). V lost 5 bases to trimming and J lost 7 bases, with 18 bases between them. The germline V gene encodes CDR1 MNHEY and CDR2 SMNVEV (reference sequence). This CDR3 contains 14 residues. CDR3 nucleotides: TGTGCCAGCAGTATTTACCGGGGCGCTAAGGAGCAGTACTTC. Protein: CASSIYRGAKEQYF.